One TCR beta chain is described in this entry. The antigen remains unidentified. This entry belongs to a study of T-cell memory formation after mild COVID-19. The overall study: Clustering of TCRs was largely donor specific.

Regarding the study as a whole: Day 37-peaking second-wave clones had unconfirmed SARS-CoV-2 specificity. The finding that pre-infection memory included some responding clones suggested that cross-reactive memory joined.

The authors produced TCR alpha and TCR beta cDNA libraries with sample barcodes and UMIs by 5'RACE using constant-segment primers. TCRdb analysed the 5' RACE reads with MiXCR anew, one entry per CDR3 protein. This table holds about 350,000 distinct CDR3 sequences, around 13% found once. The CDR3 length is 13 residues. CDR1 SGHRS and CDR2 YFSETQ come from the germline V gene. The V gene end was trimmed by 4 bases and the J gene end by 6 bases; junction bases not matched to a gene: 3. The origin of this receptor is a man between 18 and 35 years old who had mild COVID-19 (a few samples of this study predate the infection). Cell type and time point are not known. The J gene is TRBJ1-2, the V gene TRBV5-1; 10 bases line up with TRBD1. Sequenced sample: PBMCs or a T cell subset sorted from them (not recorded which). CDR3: CASSTTGGDGYTF. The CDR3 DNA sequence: TGCGCCAGCAGCACGACAGGGGGCGATGGCTACACCTTC.